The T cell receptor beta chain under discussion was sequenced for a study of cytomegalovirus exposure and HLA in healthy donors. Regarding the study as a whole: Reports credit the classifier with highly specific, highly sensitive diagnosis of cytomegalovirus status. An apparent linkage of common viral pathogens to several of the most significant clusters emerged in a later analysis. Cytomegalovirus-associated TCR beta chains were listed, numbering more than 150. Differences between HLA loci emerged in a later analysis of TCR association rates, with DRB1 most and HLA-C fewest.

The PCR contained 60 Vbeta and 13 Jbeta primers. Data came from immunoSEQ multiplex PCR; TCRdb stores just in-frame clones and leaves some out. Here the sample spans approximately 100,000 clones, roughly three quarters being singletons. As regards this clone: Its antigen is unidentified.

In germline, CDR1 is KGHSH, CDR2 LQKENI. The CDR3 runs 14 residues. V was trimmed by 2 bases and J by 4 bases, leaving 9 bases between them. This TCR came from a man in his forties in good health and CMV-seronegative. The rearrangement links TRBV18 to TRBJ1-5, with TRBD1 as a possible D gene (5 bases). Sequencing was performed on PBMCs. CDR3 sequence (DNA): TGTGCCAGCTCACCAATGGGGCCGAATCAGCCCCAGCATTTT. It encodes CASSPMGPNQPQHF. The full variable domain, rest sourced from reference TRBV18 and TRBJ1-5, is NAGVMQNPRHLVRRRGQEARLRCSPMKGHSHVYWYRQLPEEGLKFMVYLQKENIIDESGMPKERFSAEFPKEGPSILRIQQVVRGDSAAYFCASSPMGPNQPQHFGDGTRLSIL.